Shown below are 16 T cell receptor beta chains from a single sample sequenced in a study of shared clonotypes between healthy human individuals. Clones were read by immunoSEQ multiplex PCR, and TCRdb kept only the in-frame ones, dropping some. The sample carries under 2,500,000 clones, about 94% recorded once. Sequenced: naive CD4+ T cells sorted from blood. The subset is: CD45RA+ positively selected. Every receptor here comes from a man aged 18 to 30 in good health.

V usage is TRBV29-1 and J usage is TRBJ1-2; 7 bases match TRBD1. Looked up from germline, CDR1 is SQVTM and CDR2 is ANQGSEA. This CDR3 comprises 13 residues. J was trimmed by 1 base and V by 6 bases; bases with no gene match: 5. For the CDR3, the DNA is TGCAGCGTGAGGGACAGCCTTAACTATGGCTACACCTTC. Translation: CSVRDSLNYGYTF.

On this clone: Other nucleotide sequences in the sample specify the same CDR3. J is TRBJ1-2 and V is TRBV12-5; D remains ambiguous. V lost 1 base, J lost 2 bases, and 5 bases lay in between. CDR3 size: 13 residues. The germline V gene has CDR1 LGHNT and CDR2 FRNRAP. The CDR3 region has the DNA TGTGCTAGTGGTTTGGAGGGAAACTATGGCTACACCTTC. It encodes CASGLEGNYGYTF.

This clone was picked up one time. V is TRBV13 and J is TRBJ1-4, with TRBD1 matching over 8 bases. The junction had 11 bases not matched to a gene; V was cut back by 5 bases and J by 0 bases. Germline CDR1 and CDR2: PRHDT and FYEKMQ (reference sequence). The CDR3 has 18 amino acids. The DNA for the CDR3 is TGTGCCAGCAGCACTCGACAGGGGATAGGTGCAACTAATGAAAAACTGTTTTTT. Protein: CASSTRQGIGATNEKLFF.

As for this clone: The identical CDR3 is also encoded by other nucleotide sequences in the sample. The chain couples TRBV6-5 to TRBJ1-1; D is unresolved. The germline V gene encodes CDR1 MNHEY and CDR2 SVGAGI. The V gene lost 6 bases and the J gene lost 5 bases, with 7 bases spanning the gap. The CDR3 runs to 11 residues. The DNA of the CDR3 is TGTGCCAGCAGCCGGTATACTGAAGCTTTCTTT. It encodes CASSRYTEAFF.

The rearrangement uses TRBV6-5 and TRBJ1-3; D might be TRBD1 (5 bases). Trimming removed 4 bases from V and 0 bases from J, with 13 bases in between. The CDR3 contains 16 residues. In germline, CDR1 is MNHEY, CDR2 SVGAGI. CDR3 residues: CASSWGTAISGNTIYF. CDR3 bases: TGTGCCAGCAGTTGGGGGACTGCCATCTCTGGAAACACCATATATTTT.

This clone was observed a single time. V usage is TRBV7-2 and J usage is TRBJ1-1; 9 bases agree with TRBD1. J was trimmed by 11 bases and V by 3 bases; bases with no gene match: 7. Germline loops: CDR1 SGHTA, CDR2 FQGNSA. The CDR3 covers 13 residues. CDR3 in DNA: TGTGCCAGCAGCTTCTGGGACAGGGAGGATGCTTTCTTT. As protein: CASSFWDREDAFF.

The rearrangement joins TRBV30 to TRBJ1-1; no reliable D call. Per the germline V gene, CDR1 is GTSNPN and CDR2 is SVGIG (reference sequence). V was cut by 5 bases and J by 1 base, with 11 bases left in between. The CDR3 totals 13 residues. DNA of the CDR3: TGTGCCTGGGCCGAGTCCGGGAACACTGAAGCTTTCTTT. Residues: CAWAESGNTEAFF.

The chain is built from TRBV18 and TRBJ2-7, with a tentative D call TRBD2 (7 bases). The germline V gene has CDR1 KGHSH and CDR2 LQKENI. Trimming took 1 base from V and 3 from J, leaving 13 bases between them. This CDR3 contains 15 residues. The CDR3 bases are TGTGCCAGCTCACCACGGACGGGGGGACACTACGAGCAGTACTTC. The encoded protein is CASSPRTGGHYEQYF.

This sequence joins TRBV19 and TRBJ2-7, with TRBD1 matching 10 bases. CDR3 length: 19 residues. Germline V lookup: CDR1 LNHDA, CDR2 SQIVND (reference sequence). J gave up 4 bases and V 3 bases, and 18 bases lay outside the gene matches. CDR3 in amino acids: CASSMGGQGTQHYRYEQYF. The CDR3 DNA is TGTGCCAGTAGTATGGGGGGACAGGGGACGCAACACTATCGATACGAGCAGTACTTC.

The chain combines TRBV6-6 with TRBJ2-2, with D tentatively TRBD1 (6 bases). Germline values: CDR1 MNHNY, CDR2 SVGAGI (reference sequence). V was trimmed by 6 bases and J by 6 bases, leaving 14 bases between them. The CDR3 extends over 14 amino acids. CDR3: CASRPNTGPGELFF. In nucleotides, the CDR3 is TGTGCCAGCAGACCTAATACAGGGCCCGGGGAGCTGTTTTTT.

In DNA form, the CDR3 reads TGTGCCAGCTCGGGACAGGGAGGACTTTACGAGCAGTACTTC. It yields the protein CASSGQGGLYEQYF. The chain couples TRBV6-1 to TRBJ2-7; 9 bases line up with TRBD1. The CDR3 is 14 amino acids. Germline loops: CDR1 MNHNS, CDR2 SASEGT. Trimming cost V 8 bases and J 4 bases; bases outside gene matches: 9.

The V and J genes are TRBV21-1 and TRBJ1-5. TRBV21-1 is given as a pseudogene. This CDR3 spans 16 amino acids. The CDR3 DNA follows: TGTGCCAGCAGCTCCCTATGCAGGGGACTCAATCAGCCCCAGCATTTT. Translated: CASSSLCRGLNQPQHF.

CDR3 protein: CASSRDRATDTQYF. Written as DNA, the CDR3 is TGTGCCAGCAGTCGGGACAGAGCCACAGATACGCAGTATTTT. V and J are TRBV28 and TRBJ2-3; TRBD1 matches at 7 bases. The germline V gene encodes CDR1 MDHEN and CDR2 SYDVKM. V was pared by 5 bases and J by 2 bases, with 4 bases of the junction left unmatched. The CDR3 is 14 residues long.

This chain joins TRBV5-4 and TRBJ2-3; 15 bases map to TRBD2. With 4 bases clipped from V and 2 bases from J, the junction kept 5 bases outside the gene matches. Germline lookup yields CDR1 SGHNT and CDR2 YYREEE (reference sequence). The CDR3 contains 17 residues. The CDR3 here is CASSRGLAGGPTDTQYF. In DNA, the CDR3 is TGTGCCAGCAGCCGAGGACTAGCGGGGGGGCCCACAGATACGCAGTATTTT.

This clone appeared once. The J gene is TRBJ2-3, the V gene TRBV5-1; D is perhaps TRBD2 (6 bases). V shed 3 bases and J shed 6 bases, with 11 bases lying between them. The length of the CDR3 is 13 residues. Germline V CDR1 and CDR2: SGHRS, YFSETQ. As DNA, the CDR3 is TGCGCCAGCAGCTCGGAGGGCCCCGATACGCAGTATTTT. Encoded protein: CASSSEGPDTQYF.

This clone was detected only once. Other DNA sequences within the sample encode an identical CDR3. CDR3 residues: CASSFGLQETQYF. The CDR3 DNA reads TGTGCCAGCAGCTTCGGACTGCAAGAGACCCAGTACTTC. The J gene is TRBJ2-5, the V gene TRBV11-2; tentatively, D is TRBD2 (5 bases). This CDR3 is built from 13 residues. Germline assignment: CDR1 SGHAT and CDR2 FQNNGV. V lost 3 bases to trimming and J lost 2 bases, with 7 bases between them.